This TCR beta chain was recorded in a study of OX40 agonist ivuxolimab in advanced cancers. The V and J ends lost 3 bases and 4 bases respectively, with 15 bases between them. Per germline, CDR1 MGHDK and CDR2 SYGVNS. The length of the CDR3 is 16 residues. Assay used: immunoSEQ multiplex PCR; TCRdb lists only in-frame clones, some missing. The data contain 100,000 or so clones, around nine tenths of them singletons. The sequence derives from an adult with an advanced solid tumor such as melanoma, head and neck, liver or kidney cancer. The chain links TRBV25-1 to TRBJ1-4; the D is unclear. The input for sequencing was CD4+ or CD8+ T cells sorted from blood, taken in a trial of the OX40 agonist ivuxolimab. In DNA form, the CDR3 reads TGTGCCAGCAGTGACATAAGGCCGGGAGATAATGAAAAACTGTTTTTT. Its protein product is CASSDIRPGDNEKLFF.